Below, 14 T cell receptor beta chains from the same sample are listed, as sequenced in a study of T-cell memory formation after mild COVID-19. MiXCR was run by TCRdb on the 5' RACE reads, yielding one entry per CDR3 protein. The sample yields approximately 350,000 distinct CDR3 sequences, approximately 13% seen once. The material sequenced was PBMCs or a T cell subset sorted from them (not recorded which). The receptor source for this set is a man aged 18 to 29 who had mild COVID-19 (a few samples of this study predate the infection). Cell type and time point are not known.

This clonotype was picked up a small number of times. J is TRBJ2-1 and V is TRBV2; 7 bases agree with TRBD2. V was pared by 6 bases and J by 4 bases, with 6 bases of the junction left unmatched. The CDR3 loop spans 14 amino acids. The V gene's germline CDR1 is SNHLY and CDR2 FYNNEI. CDR3 in amino acids: CASRERGKYNEQFF. Here the CDR3 DNA reads TGTGCCAGCAGAGAGCGGGGAAAATACAATGAGCAGTTCTTC. Based on the CDR3 plus reference TRBV2 and TRBJ2-1, the full variable domain is EPEVTQTPSHQVTQMGQEVILRCVPISNHLYFYWYRQILGQKVEFLVSFYNNEISEKSEIFDDQFSVERPDGSNFTLKIRSTKLEDSAMYFCASRERGKYNEQFFGPGTRLTVL.

The sample holds a few counts of this clonotype. The CDR3 DNA sequence: TGTGCCAGCAGCTTAGTCGAGGGACTAGCGGGGGGGCCTTGGACCGGGGAGCTGTTTTTT. Its protein product is CASSLVEGLAGGPWTGELFF. The V and J genes are TRBV7-6 and TRBJ2-2, with 16 nucleotides matching TRBD2. V was pared by 1 base and J by 5 bases, with 10 bases of the junction left unmatched. Germline lookup yields CDR1 SGHVS and CDR2 FNYEAQ. The CDR3 sequence is 20 residues long.

This clonotype was seen a handful of times. This sequence joins TRBV20-1 and TRBJ1-4; D gene unclear. Between the trimmed V and J ends, which lost 3 bases and 2 bases, there was a span of 4 bases. The CDR3 totals 12 residues. The germline gives CDR1 DFQATT, CDR2 SNEGSKA (reference sequence). This CDR3 is CSASRTNEKLFF. The CDR3 DNA reads TGCAGTGCTAGCAGGACTAATGAAAAACTGTTTTTT.

The chain couples TRBV28 to TRBJ1-6; TRBD1 might be the D (6 bases). This CDR3 has 13 amino acids. CDR1 is MDHEN and CDR2 is SYDVKM in the germline V gene. V dropped 6 bases and J dropped 7 bases, with 10 bases sitting between them. The CDR3 DNA reads TGTGCCAGCAGGGACAGTCTGAATTCACCCCTCCACTTT. Amino acids: CASRDSLNSPLHF. The complete variable domain, with remaining parts taken from reference TRBV28 and TRBJ1-6, reads DVKVTQSSRYLVKRTGEKVFLECVQDMDHENMFWYRQDPGLGLRLIYFSYDVKMKEKGDIPEGYSVSREKKERFSLILESASTNQTSMYLCASRDSLNSPLHFGNGTRLTVT.

The chain employs TRBV13 and TRBJ1-1; the D is unclear. Germline V gene lookup returns CDR1 PRHDT and CDR2 FYEKMQ (reference sequence). Between the trimmed V and J ends, which lost 0 bases and 0 bases, there was a span of 11 bases. The CDR3 sequence is 16 residues long. CDR3 residues: CASSLGRGRMNTEAFF. In nucleotides, the CDR3 is TGTGCCAGCAGCTTAGGCCGGGGTCGGATGAACACTGAAGCTTTCTTT.

The sample holds a few counts of this clonotype. The chain combines TRBV28 with TRBJ1-2, with D tentatively TRBD1 (6 bases). The CDR3 has 12 amino acids. V was pared by 8 bases and J by 2 bases, with 9 bases between. Germline V gene sequence: CDR1 MDHEN, CDR2 SYDVKM. CDR3 bases: TGTGCCAGCGAAGACAGGAACTATGGCTACACCTTC. It is translated as CASEDRNYGYTF.

The rearrangement uses TRBV7-9 and TRBJ1-2; the D is unclear. The germline V gene encodes CDR1 SEHNR and CDR2 FQNEAQ (reference sequence). This CDR3 region has 11 residues. The V end lost 4 bases, the J end lost 7 bases, and 7 bases lay between the germline ends. CDR3: CASSYAGGYTF. The CDR3 DNA follows: TGTGCCAGCAGCTACGCAGGTGGCTACACCTTC.

The table lists this clonotype with a few counts. The chain has TRBV6-5 and TRBJ2-3, with D perhaps TRBD1 (6 bases). Germline CDR1 MNHEY, CDR2 SVGAGI. This CDR3 has 15 amino acids. V was pared by 9 bases and J by 3 bases, with 19 bases between. The CDR3 loop is CASSSGQFITDTQYF. CDR3 sequence (DNA): TGTGCCAGTTCCTCAGGACAGTTTATTACAGATACGCAGTATTTT.

The gene calls are TRBV7-2 and TRBJ1-3; D remains unclear. CDR3 length: 12 amino acids. CDR1 is SGHTA and CDR2 is FQGNSA in the germline V gene. The V end lost 5 bases, the J end lost 7 bases, and 9 bases lay between the germline ends. CDR3 sequence: CASSDGVNTIYF. Written as DNA, the CDR3 is TGTGCCAGCAGCGATGGCGTCAACACCATATATTTT.

This clonotype is a singleton in its sample. The chain employs TRBV19 and TRBJ1-5; possible D gene TRBD1, 6 bases. CDR1 and CDR2 from the germline V gene are LNHDA and SQIVND (reference sequence). This CDR3 is 18 amino acids long. Trimming shortened V by 3 bases and J by 7 bases, and 25 bases separated the two germline ends. CDR3 DNA: TGTGCCAGTAGTATTCGTACAGGGAGGGTGTCGTTGGGACAGCCCCAGCATTTT. This codes for CASSIRTGRVSLGQPQHF.

This clonotype came up many times. The V gene is TRBV7-3, the J gene TRBJ2-1; 7 bases match TRBD2. The V segment lost 2 bases and the J segment 6 bases; nucleotides outside the gene matches: 4. Germline CDR1 and CDR2: SGHTA and FQGTGA. The CDR3 totals 14 residues. The CDR3 sequence: CASSLLAASNEQFF. The CDR3 DNA is TGTGCCAGCAGCTTACTAGCGGCGAGCAATGAGCAGTTCTTC.

This clonotype has a count of ten or more. The J gene is TRBJ2-7, the V gene TRBV14, with D perhaps TRBD1 (5 bases). Trimming took 0 bases from V and 1 from J, leaving 16 bases between them. CDR3 length: 17 residues. Germline V CDR1 and CDR2: SGHDN, FVKESK. The CDR3 loop is CASSQDESPGYSYEQYF. CDR3 DNA sequence: TGTGCCAGCAGCCAAGATGAGTCGCCAGGGTATTCCTACGAGCAGTACTTC.

The V gene is TRBV20-1, the J gene TRBJ2-3, with D possibly being TRBD1 (5 bases). V was pared by 2 bases and J by 2 bases, with 8 bases between. This CDR3 comprises 13 residues. Germline V CDR1 and CDR2: DFQATT, SNEGSKA (reference sequence). DNA of the CDR3: TGCAGTGCTAGACAGGGTCACACAGATACGCAGTATTTT. Protein product: CSARQGHTDTQYF.

V gene TRBV20-1 combines with J gene TRBJ1-2; the D gene is possibly TRBD1 (5 bases). The CDR3 consists of 14 residues. CDR1 and CDR2 (germline): DFQATT, SNEGSKA (reference sequence). With 3 bases removed from V and 3 bases from J, the gap between germline ends came to 14 bases. CDR3 DNA: TGCAGTGCTAGGGGGGACTATGAGCACTATGGCTACACCTTC. As protein: CSARGDYEHYGYTF.